This T cell receptor beta chain was retrieved from a study of OX40 agonist ivuxolimab in advanced cancers. Only one count was recorded for this clone. Trimming pared 3 bases from V and 4 bases from J, leaving 17 bases between. CDR1 and CDR2 from the germline V gene are KGHSH and LQKENI. The CDR3 spans 16 residues. Data came from immunoSEQ multiplex PCR; TCRdb stores just in-frame clones and leaves some out. This table holds under 40,000 clones, about nine tenths found once. The genes are TRBV18 and TRBJ2-3, with D uncertain. Sequenced here: CD4+ or CD8+ T cells sorted from blood, sampled in a trial of the OX40 agonist ivuxolimab. The TCR sequence derives from an adult with an advanced solid tumor such as melanoma, head and neck, liver or kidney cancer. The CDR3: CASSPDQARTADTQYF. Here the CDR3 DNA reads TGTGCCAGCTCACCGGATCAGGCACGAACAGCAGATACGCAGTATTTT.